The rows below give T cell receptor beta chains drawn from one sample of a study of T cell repertoires in cytomegalovirus infection. A single record per CDR3 protein comes from TCRdb applying MiXCR to the reads. The sample lists under 800,000 distinct CDR3 sequences, 20% to 30% occurring once. The sample consisted of CD8+ T cells from PBMCs. The receptors were gathered from a human donor in good health (CMV status not recorded). Some clones in this sample may be carry-over from other donors' samples. The CDR3 runs from the conserved cysteine through the conserved F or W. Each record gives: D gene, V gene, J gene, clone size, CDR3 DNA, CDR3 protein. The D gene is left open where the match is weak. Expanded clones get a size class; other rows say once, few or many, or leave the size out.

>-|TRBV7-8|TRBJ2-3|few
TGTGCCACATTTACAGATACGCAGTATTTT
CATFTDTQYF
>-|TRBV12-3/TRBV12-4|TRBJ2-2|many
TGTGCCAGCAGTTTAAAACAGGGCCCCACCGGGGAGCTGTTTTTT
CASSLKQGPTGELFF
>-|TRBV14|TRBJ2-2|-
TGTGCCAGCAGCCAACTTACTAGTAACACCGGGGAGCTGTTTTTT
CASSQLTSNTGELFF
>-|TRBV28|TRBJ1-6|many
TGTGCCAGCAGCCTCTTTGGGGGTTTGAGCAATTCACCCCTCCACTTT
CASSLFGGLSNSPLHF
>-|TRBV2|TRBJ1-2|-
TGTGCCAGCTCCGGACACCCGAACTATGGCTACACCTTC
CASSGHPNYGYTF
>-|TRBV10-3|TRBJ2-7|-
TGTGCCATCAGTGACTGGGGCAGAACCTACGAGCAGTACTTC
CAISDWGRTYEQYF
>TRBD1|TRBV11-2|TRBJ2-2|-
TGTGCCAGCAGCGTGGACAGGGACACCGGGGAGCTGTTTTTT
CASSVDRDTGELFF
>-|TRBV2|TRBJ2-3|-
TGTGCCAGCAGGTCCGGCACTTTACCAGATACGCAGTATTTT
CASRSGTLPDTQYF
>-|TRBV5-8|TRBJ1-2|-
TGTGCCAGCAGCTTGGCTCAGGACCCAGTGGAAGGCTACACCTTC
CASSLAQDPVEGYTF
>-|TRBV7-2|TRBJ1-2|many
TGTGCCAGCAGCTTATTGGGGGACACCGGTGGTGGCTACACCTTC
CASSLLGDTGGGYTF
>TRBD1|TRBV19|TRBJ2-5|-
TGTGCCACTACGCCAGAGACAGGGGGCGAAGAGACCCAGTACTTC
CATTPETGGEETQYF
>-|TRBV20-1|TRBJ1-1|few
TGCAGTGCTAGAGTCCTTTACCGGGACAAACAGAACACTGAAGCTTTCTTT
CSARVLYRDKQNTEAFF
>-|TRBV5-1|TRBJ2-3|-
TGCGCCAGCAGCTTACAGGGATTCAGAAAATCAGATACGCAGTATTTT
CASSLQGFRKSDTQYF
>-|TRBV7-6|TRBJ2-7|-
TGTGCCAGCAGCTCAACAGGGGAGGCGGGCTACGACGAGCAGTACTTC
CASSSTGEAGYDEQYF
>TRBD1|TRBV20-1|TRBJ2-1|-
TGCAGTGCTAGAGAGACGGGACAGGGATACAATGAGCAGTTCTTC
CSARETGQGYNEQFF
>-|TRBV6-1|TRBJ2-2|-
TGTGCCAGCAGTGAAGGCCCGACGAGAGGGCCCGGGGAGCTGTTTTTT
CASSEGPTRGPGELFF
>TRBD1|TRBV28|TRBJ1-5|few
TGTGCCAGCAGCCCAGCCTCGACAGGGGGCCCGTGGGATCAGCCCCAGCATTTT
CASSPASTGGPWDQPQHF
>-|TRBV4-3|TRBJ1-3|-
TGCGCCAGCAGCCAAGATATGGGGACTGGAAACACCATATATTTT
CASSQDMGTGNTIYF
>-|TRBV7-9|TRBJ1-1|-
TGTGCCAGCAGCTTAGTTCGAGGTGGACACGAGGAGGGGGATATCAACACTGAAGCTTTCTTT
CASSLVRGGHEEGDINTEAFF
>-|TRBV20-1|TRBJ2-3|-
TGCAGTGCTAGAGATCTCGCGGGGGCTGGAGATACGCAGTATTTT
CSARDLAGAGDTQYF
>TRBD1|TRBV20-1|TRBJ1-1|few
TGCAGTGCTAGAGTAAAGGGACAGCTCGTTAACACTGAAGCTTTCTTT
CSARVKGQLVNTEAFF
>-|TRBV2|TRBJ1-1|few
TGTGCCAGCAGTGCATCGCGACAGAGGGGCACTGAAGCTTTCTTT
CASSASRQRGTEAFF
>-|TRBV7-8|TRBJ2-7|few
TGTGCCAGCAGCTTATCAGGGAGCGACGAGCAGTACTTC
CASSLSGSDEQYF
>-|TRBV7-6|TRBJ2-5|many
TGTGCCAGCAGCTTACTCGCGGATGGGGTTCAAGAGACCCAGTACTTC
CASSLLADGVQETQYF
>TRBD2|TRBV28|TRBJ2-3|-
TGTGCCAGCAGTGCCTCGAGCGGGGGGTTCACAGATACGCAGTATTTT
CASSASSGGFTDTQYF
>TRBD1|TRBV14|TRBJ1-6|-
TGTGCCAGCAGCCATGGCGACAGGGCCTATAATTCACCCCTCCACTTT
CASSHGDRAYNSPLHF
>-|TRBV7-3|TRBJ2-2|few
TGTGCCAGCAGCCGAGGGGTAGCGAACACCGGGGAGCTGTTTTTT
CASSRGVANTGELFF
>TRBD1|TRBV7-6|TRBJ1-5|few
TGTGCCAGCAGCCCCCGACAGGGCATAGACGTTAAGAGCAATCAGCCCCAGCATTTT
CASSPRQGIDVKSNQPQHF
>-|TRBV7-9|TRBJ2-5|-
TGTGCCAGCAGCTTAGATGAATCTGAGCCCCCAGGGACCCAGTACTTC
CASSLDESEPPGTQYF
>-|TRBV12-3/TRBV12-4|TRBJ1-1|many
TGTGCCAGCAGTTTATCGAGGGCATGGGACACTGAAGCTTTCTTT
CASSLSRAWDTEAFF
>-|TRBV20-1|TRBJ1-3|few
TGCAGTGCTAGTGGGACATCTGGAAACACCATATATTTT
CSASGTSGNTIYF
>-|TRBV28|TRBJ2-5|many
TGTGCCAGCAGTTTACCTTCCCCGTACCAAGAGACCCAGTACTTC
CASSLPSPYQETQYF
>-|TRBV9|TRBJ2-3|-
TGTGCCAGCAGCGTAGAGGACTACCGCACAGATACGCAGTATTTT
CASSVEDYRTDTQYF
>TRBD1|TRBV7-9|TRBJ1-5|-
TGTGCCAGCAGCTTATCCCACCAGGGACAGGGCAATCAGCCCCAGCATTTT
CASSLSHQGQGNQPQHF
>TRBD2|TRBV7-2|TRBJ2-3|many
TGTGCCAGCAGCCAAGGGACTAGCGTCACAGATACGCAGTATTTT
CASSQGTSVTDTQYF
>-|TRBV24-1|TRBJ2-2|few
TGTGCCACCAGTGGTAATCAGGGCTCCGGGGAGCTGTTTTTT
CATSGNQGSGELFF
>TRBD1|TRBV6-5|TRBJ1-2|few
TGTGCCAGCAGTTACGGGACAGCCACGACTGGGTACACCTTC
CASSYGTATTGYTF
>TRBD2|TRBV12-3/TRBV12-4|TRBJ2-2|many
TGTGCCAGCAGTTATCTAGCGGCTAACACCGGGGAGCTGTTTTTT
CASSYLAANTGELFF
>TRBD1|TRBV27|TRBJ1-4|few
TGTGCCAGCCTCTCCCAGGGGGCGGGTGAAAAACTGTTTTTT
CASLSQGAGEKLFF
>-|TRBV20-1|TRBJ2-4|few
TGCAGTGCTAGAGATCTAAGGGGATCTAAAAACATTCAGTACTTC
CSARDLRGSKNIQYF
>-|TRBV4-1|TRBJ2-7|few
TGCGCCAGCAGCCAAGACCCGTACACCTACGAGCAGTACTTC
CASSQDPYTYEQYF
>TRBD2|TRBV2|TRBJ2-1|few
TGTGCCAGCAGTGATTTCGGTGGCGGGGGTTTCTATGAGCAGTTCTTC
CASSDFGGGGFYEQFF
>-|TRBV20-1|TRBJ1-6|few
TGCAGTGCTAGACATGATTGGGATAATTCACCCCTCCACTTT
CSARHDWDNSPLHF
>TRBD1|TRBV29-1|TRBJ1-2|few
TGCAGCGTTGAAGATTGGACAGGGGAGGGCTACACCTTC
CSVEDWTGEGYTF
>-|TRBV12-3/TRBV12-4|TRBJ2-2|-
TGTGCCAGCAGTTTAGATTTCTGGAACACCGGGGAGCTGTTTTTT
CASSLDFWNTGELFF
>TRBD2|TRBV9|TRBJ2-3|few
TGTGCCAGCAGCGTAGCACGGCTAGCGGGATCTAGCACAGATACGCAGTATTTT
CASSVARLAGSSTDTQYF
>TRBD2|TRBV5-6|TRBJ2-1|many
TGTGCCAGCAGCCGACTAGCTATCGATGAGCAGTTCTTC
CASSRLAIDEQFF
>-|TRBV7-8|TRBJ2-2|many
TGTGCCAGCAGCTTAGACGTTTTTCCCGGTCCAAAACCAGGGGAAACCGGGGAGCTGTTTTTT
CASSLDVFPGPKPGETGELFF
>TRBD1|TRBV9|TRBJ2-1|few
TGTGCCAGCAGCGTAGTAGGACAGGGGAAGAATGAGCAGTTCTTC
CASSVVGQGKNEQFF
>TRBD1|TRBV28|TRBJ1-4|-
TGTGCCAGCAGTTCCTCCGGGACAGGGGCCGAAAAACTGTTTTTT
CASSSSGTGAEKLFF
>-|TRBV14|TRBJ2-5|few
TGTGCCAGCAGCCCGGGACCTTTCCTAGGCCAGTACTTC
CASSPGPFLGQYF
>-|TRBV28|TRBJ1-5|-
TGTGCCAGCAGTTTTGATCAGAGATCGGGAGGGTACAACAATCAGCCCCAGCATTTT
CASSFDQRSGGYNNQPQHF
>-|TRBV29-1|TRBJ1-2|few
TGCAGCGTAAGAATGGGAACTTCTCGAGGCTACACCTTC
CSVRMGTSRGYTF
>-|TRBV12-3/TRBV12-4|TRBJ2-7|many
TGTGCCAGCAGTTTGGCGTCCGAGCAGTACTTC
CASSLASEQYF
>TRBD2|TRBV6-1|TRBJ2-1|-
TGTGCCAGCAGTGAGCCTAGCGGGGGCTTTAGCTCCTACAATGAGCAGTTCTTC
CASSEPSGGFSSYNEQFF
>-|TRBV20-1|TRBJ2-3|once
TGCAGTGCTAGAGATGGGGGGGGGCCGATAGATACGCAGTATTTT
CSARDGGGPIDTQYF
>-|TRBV15|TRBJ1-1|-
TGTGCCACCGGCGAGGGACGGAACACTGAAGCTTTCTTT
CATGEGRNTEAFF
>-|TRBV12-3/TRBV12-4|TRBJ2-7|-
TGTGCCAGCAGTACTGGACTGGAGTACTACGAGCAGTACTTC
CASSTGLEYYEQYF
>-|TRBV6-6|TRBJ1-2|few
TGTGCCAGCGGCCCGAGTGGCTACACCTTC
CASGPSGYTF
>TRBD1|TRBV19|TRBJ2-2|-
TGTGTCAGTAGGACAGGGGCCACCGGGGAGCTGTTTTTT
CVSRTGATGELFF